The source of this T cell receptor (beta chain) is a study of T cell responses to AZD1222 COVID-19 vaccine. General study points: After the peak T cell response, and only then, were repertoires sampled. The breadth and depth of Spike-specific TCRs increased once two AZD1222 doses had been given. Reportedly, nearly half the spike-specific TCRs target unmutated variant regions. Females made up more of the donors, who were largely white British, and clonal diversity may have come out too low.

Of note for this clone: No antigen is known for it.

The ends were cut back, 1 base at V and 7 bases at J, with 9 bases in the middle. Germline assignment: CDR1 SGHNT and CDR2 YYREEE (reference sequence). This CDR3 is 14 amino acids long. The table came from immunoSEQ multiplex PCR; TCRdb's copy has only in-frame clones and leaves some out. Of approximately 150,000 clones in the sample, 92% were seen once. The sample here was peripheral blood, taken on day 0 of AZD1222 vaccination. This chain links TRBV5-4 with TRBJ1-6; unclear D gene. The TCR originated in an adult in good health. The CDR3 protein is CASSLPDWNSPLHF. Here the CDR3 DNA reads TGTGCCAGCAGCTTGCCGGACTGGAATTCACCCCTCCACTTT.